This TCR beta chain was found in a study of human T cells and chemical hapten exposure. The study, taken as a whole, reports: Expanded TCRs were compared with controls, and the expanded TCRs formed significantly more large CDR3 similarity clusters.

The sample's time point: patch test 3, about 24 weeks after DPC sensitization. Treatment indicated: therapeutic diphenylcyclopropenone sensitization with weekly scalp DPC. Per the germline V gene, CDR1 is SGHAT and CDR2 is FQNNGV. The length of the CDR3 is 14 residues. Trimming removed 1 base from V and 6 bases from J, with 11 bases in between. Via MiXCR, TCRdb re-called the RACE reads, giving one row per CDR3 protein. The sample lists about 82,000 distinct CDR3 sequences; 11% were seen once. This clonotype was counted a few times. The antigen is undetermined. This sample comprised whole blood, obtained in connection with sensitization to the hapten diphenylcyclopropenone (DPC). The chain employs TRBV11-2 and TRBJ2-3, with unresolved D. This sequence was found in a woman aged 50 to 60 with alopecia areata. Some clones in this sample may be carry-over from other donors' samples. The CDR3 protein is CASSLGGSSDTQYF. The CDR3 DNA reads as TGTGCCAGCAGCTTAGGGGGTAGCTCGGATACGCAGTATTTT.